The next 21 T cell receptor beta chains were all read from a single sample in a study of Ad26.COV2.S vaccination and SARS-CoV-2 variants. The treatment: around 19 received Ad26.COV2.S at low or high dose, single or two shots; about five received placebo; per-sample allocation not given. Sample collection was performed on day 63 after the first vaccine or placebo injection. The table came from immunoSEQ multiplex PCR; TCRdb's copy has only in-frame clones and leaves some out. The table records 200,000 to 250,000 clones, roughly 90% of them present only once. This specimen was peripheral blood, taken in a trial of Ad26.COV2.S vaccine versus placebo. These receptors were collected from a person between 18 and 59 years old who received the Ad26.COV2.S COVID-19 vaccine or a placebo.

This sequence joins TRBV4-2 and TRBJ2-5; TRBD1 matches 11 bases. The germline gives CDR1 LGHNA, CDR2 YNFKEQ. The CDR3 has 16 amino acids. J gave up 1 base and V 6 bases, and 7 bases lay outside the gene matches. The CDR3 DNA reads TGTGCCAGCAGTCCAGGACAGGGGGCGTTCCAAGAGACCCAGTACTTC. It yields the protein CASSPGQGAFQETQYF.

The chain has TRBV11-3 and TRBJ2-3; the D is unclear. This CDR3 has 12 amino acids. V was shortened by 0 bases and J by 5 bases, with 3 bases between the two germline ends. From germline, CDR1 is SGHNT and CDR2 YENEEA. The CDR3 DNA is TGTGCCAGCAGCTTAGAAGGAGATACGCAGTATTTT. Its translation is CASSLEGDTQYF.

This chain joins TRBV5-4 and TRBJ2-1; D may be TRBD1 (5 bases). V was clipped by 1 base and J by 3 bases, with 5 bases between them. The CDR3 extends over 13 amino acids. Germline V gives CDR1 SGHNT, CDR2 YYREEE (reference sequence). CDR3 loop: CASSLQGYNEQFF. The CDR3 region has the DNA TGTGCCAGCAGCTTGCAGGGCTACAATGAGCAGTTCTTC.

The chain is built from TRBV7-2 and TRBJ2-7; 9 bases map to TRBD1. The junction had 10 bases not matched to a gene; V was cut back by 5 bases and J by 5 bases. The CDR3 runs 15 residues. CDR1 is SGHTA and CDR2 is FQGNSA in the germline V gene. This CDR3 is CASSPQGGQGDEQYF. In nucleotides, the CDR3 is TGTGCCAGCAGCCCTCAAGGGGGACAGGGTGACGAGCAGTACTTC.

Only a few counts were recorded for this clone. The J gene is TRBJ2-2, the V gene TRBV7-3; 8 bases map to TRBD2. CDR1 SGHTA and CDR2 FQGTGA come from the germline V gene. V shed 2 bases and J 5 bases; nucleotides not matched to a gene: 7. This CDR3 has 16 residues. For the CDR3, the DNA is TGTGCCAGCAGCTTACGAGGGACTAGTGGGACCGGGGAGCTGTTTTTT. This sequence encodes CASSLRGTSGTGELFF.

The rearrangement joins TRBV28 to TRBJ2-3; 11 bases match TRBD2. Germline CDR1 is MDHEN and CDR2 is SYDVKM. V lost 5 bases to trimming and J lost 10 bases; unmatched junction nucleotides: 14. This CDR3 is 16 amino acids long. CDR3 nucleotide sequence: TGTGCCAGCAGTCCCCTTACCGGGACTAGCGGTCGACCGCAGTATTTT. Translating gives CASSPLTGTSGRPQYF.

V usage is TRBV19 and J usage is TRBJ1-5; tentative D call: TRBD1 (5 bases). The germline V and J ends were trimmed by 5 bases and 7 bases, with 21 bases remaining between them. This CDR3 has 16 amino acids. Per germline, CDR1 LNHDA and CDR2 SQIVND (reference sequence). DNA of the CDR3: TGTGCCAGTAGTTCTCCCTTGAGGGGAGCGGGACAGCCCCAGCATTTT. Its protein product is CASSSPLRGAGQPQHF.

The chain employs TRBV28 and TRBJ2-1; D remains ambiguous. CDR3 size: 13 residues. The V gene's germline CDR1 is MDHEN and CDR2 SYDVKM. The germline V and J ends were trimmed by 7 bases and 3 bases, with 10 bases remaining between them. Written as DNA, the CDR3 is TGTGCCAGCAACTTAGACGGCTACAATGAGCAGTTCTTC. It is translated as CASNLDGYNEQFF.

This clone was observed a single time. The V gene is TRBV16, the J gene TRBJ1-2; the D is unclear. The CDR3 length is 13 residues. Germline values: CDR1 KGHSY, CDR2 FQNENV. V lost 4 bases and J 4 bases, leaving 10 bases between the germline ends. CDR3 sequence reads: CASSLTDGYGYTF. CDR3 in DNA: TGTGCCAGCAGCCTTACGGACGGCTATGGCTACACCTTC.

The chain couples TRBV7-3 to TRBJ1-1; D not resolved. V was clipped by 4 bases and J by 1 base, with 10 bases between them. The CDR3 contains 14 residues. CDR1 and CDR2 from the germline V gene are SGHTA and FQGTGA. This chain's CDR3 is CASSSVAGNTEAFF. The CDR3 DNA reads TGTGCCAGCAGCTCCGTGGCCGGGAACACTGAAGCTTTCTTT.

The chain joins TRBV24-1 to TRBJ2-1, with unresolved D. Trimming pared 5 bases from V and 0 bases from J, leaving 10 bases between. The CDR3 extends over 15 amino acids. Per germline, CDR1 KGHDR and CDR2 SFDVKD. The CDR3 coding sequence is TGTGCCACCAGTGTCGCATGGAGCTCCTACAATGAGCAGTTCTTC. It encodes CATSVAWSSYNEQFF.

V is TRBV9 and J is TRBJ2-2; D remains ambiguous. Deletions cut 0 bases from V and 4 bases from J, with 7 bases between. Germline CDR1 and CDR2: SGDLS and YYNGEE. The CDR3 is 14 amino acids. The CDR3 sequence: CASSVVQTTGELFF. The CDR3 nucleotides read TGTGCCAGCAGCGTAGTGCAGACCACCGGGGAGCTGTTTTTT. Variable domain in full (rest from reference TRBV9 and TRBJ2-2): DSGVTQTPKHLITATGQRVTLRCSPRSGDLSVYWYQQSLDQGLQFLIQYYNGEERAKGNILERFSAQQFPDLHSELNLSSLELGDSALYFCASSVVQTTGELFFGEGSRLTVL.

The chain couples TRBV19 to TRBJ1-1, with D possibly matching TRBD1 (5 bases). CDR1 and CDR2 (germline): LNHDA, SQIVND (reference sequence). V lost 3 bases, J lost 4 bases, and 15 bases lay in between. There are 15 residues in the CDR3. The CDR3 DNA follows: TGTGCCAGTAGTATTTTCCCAGGGACGGGCACTGAAGCTTTCTTT. Protein: CASSIFPGTGTEAFF.

The V call is TRBV28, the J call TRBJ2-7; TRBD1 matches 7 bases. This CDR3 is built from 13 residues. The germline V gene encodes CDR1 MDHEN and CDR2 SYDVKM. With 2 bases clipped from V and 6 bases from J, the junction kept 4 bases outside the gene matches. DNA of the CDR3: TGTGCCAGCAGTTTAGGACAGGCCTCCGAGCAGTACTTC. Translation: CASSLGQASEQYF. The full variable domain, in which reference TRBV28 and TRBJ2-7 provide the parts outside the CDR3, is DVKVTQSSRYLVKRTGEKVFLECVQDMDHENMFWYRQDPGLGLRLIYFSYDVKMKEKGDIPEGYSVSREKKERFSLILESASTNQTSMYLCASSLGQASEQYFGPGTRLTVT.

The gene calls are TRBV5-4 and TRBJ2-7; 9 positions match TRBD1. This CDR3 region has 15 residues. V was pared by 0 bases and J by 4 bases, with 5 bases of the junction left unmatched. CDR1 and CDR2 (germline): SGHNT, YYREEE (reference sequence). The DNA for the CDR3 is TGTGCCAGCAGCTTGGGAGGGACAGGGTTTTACGAGCAGTACTTC. Its translation is CASSLGGTGFYEQYF.

The CDR3 sequence: CASSQMAQISTDTQYF. CDR3 nucleotide sequence: TGTGCCAGCAGCCAAATGGCCCAGATCAGCACAGATACGCAGTATTTT. This rearrangement joins TRBV14 to TRBJ2-3; D uncertain. This CDR3 region has 16 residues. The germline CDR1 and CDR2 sequences are SGHDN and FVKESK. The V end was cut by 2 bases, the J end by 0 bases, with 12 bases between.

The rearrangement links TRBV10-3 to TRBJ2-2, with 9 bases that match TRBD1. The CDR3 length is 15 residues. The V segment lost 4 bases and the J segment 5 bases; nucleotides outside the gene matches: 5. Germline V gene sequence: CDR1 ENHRY, CDR2 SYGVKD. The CDR3 DNA sequence: TGTGCCATCAGTGTCCGGGACAGGGAAACCGGGGAGCTGTTTTTT. This sequence encodes CAISVRDRETGELFF.

This rearrangement joins TRBV5-1 to TRBJ2-6, with unresolved D. Germline CDR1 and CDR2: SGHRS and YFSETQ. The CDR3 runs 15 residues. The ends were cut back, 7 bases at V and 0 bases at J, with 11 bases in the middle. This CDR3 reads CASSSRLSGANVLTF. The DNA of the CDR3 is TGCGCCAGCTCGTCCCGGCTCTCTGGGGCCAACGTCCTGACTTTC.

The CDR3 loop reads CASSTGLAVNEQYF. The CDR3 coding sequence is TGTGCCAGCAGTACGGGACTAGCGGTCAACGAGCAGTACTTC. V and J are TRBV5-4 and TRBJ2-7; 11 nucleotides line up with TRBD2. The length of the CDR3 is 14 residues. J gave up 5 bases and V 5 bases, and 6 bases lay outside the gene matches. Germline CDR1 SGHNT, CDR2 YYREEE (reference sequence). Filled out from reference TRBV5-4 and TRBJ2-7, the complete variable domain reads ETGVTQSPTHLIKTRGQQVTLRCSSQSGHNTVSWYQQALGQGPQFIFQYYREEENGRGNFPPRFSGLQFPNYSSELNVNALELDDSALYLCASSTGLAVNEQYFGPGTRLTVT.

This clone is a singleton in its sample. The genes are TRBV24-1 and TRBJ2-1; tentatively, D is TRBD1 (5 bases). The germline gives CDR1 KGHDR, CDR2 SFDVKD. The ends were cut back, 4 bases at V and 3 bases at J, with 15 bases in the middle. The CDR3 is 16 amino acids. This chain's CDR3 is CATSDRRDNVYNEQFF. CDR3 DNA sequence: TGTGCCACCAGTGACCGCAGGGATAACGTCTACAATGAGCAGTTCTTC.

This clone has a single count. The gene calls are TRBV6-2 or TRBV6-3 and TRBJ1-2, with 9 bases matching TRBD1. The CDR3 extends over 17 amino acids. The germline gives CDR1 MNHEY, CDR2 SVGEGT. Trimming took 0 bases from V and 4 from J; bases not matched to a gene: 9. The CDR3 DNA sequence: TGTGCCAGCAGTTACTCCCCGGACAGGGGCCCCCTCTATGGCTACACCTTC. Its protein product is CASSYSPDRGPLYGYTF.